A single sample gave rise to the 24 T cell receptor beta chains below, sequenced in a study of CD4 and CD8 cells across lung adenocarcinoma regions. Each CDR3 protein gets one entry after TCRdb re-called the PCR reads with MiXCR. The sample comprises almost 5,000 distinct CDR3 sequences, about 61% of which are singletons, and approximately 15% rests with the top ten. The specimen sequenced was CD4+ T cells from the center of a lung tumor. These receptors all come from a male donor with lung adenocarcinoma. The CD4 and CD8 labels of this study may be unreliable.

This clonotype showed up just a few times. This chain connects TRBV27 to TRBJ1-5; TRBD1 matches 10 bases. This CDR3 region has 15 residues. Germline V gene sequence: CDR1 MNHEY, CDR2 SMNVEV (reference sequence). V gave up 0 bases and J gave up 5 bases; unmatched junction bases: 1. DNA of the CDR3: TGTGCCAGCAGTTTATCGGGGACAGGGGATCAGCCCCAGCATTTT. Amino acid sequence: CASSLSGTGDQPQHF.

The chain employs TRBV6-1 and TRBJ2-3; 7 bases fit TRBD2. CDR1 is MNHNS and CDR2 is SASEGT in the germline V gene. The CDR3 contains 14 residues. CDR3 DNA: TGTGCGGGCAGTGGGGAGGGTGACCAAGAGACGCAGTATTTT. The encoded protein is CAGSGEGDQETQYF.

This chain connects TRBV6-5 to TRBJ2-1; D remains unclear. The germline CDR1 and CDR2 sequences are MNHEY and SVGAGI. V was shortened by 0 bases and J by 7 bases, with 4 bases between the two germline ends. There are 12 residues in the CDR3. The CDR3 reads CASSYSANEQFF. In nucleotides, the CDR3 is TGTGCCAGCAGTTACTCAGCAAATGAGCAGTTCTTC.

The J gene is TRBJ1-4, the V gene TRBV7-2; 8 bases fit TRBD1. Per germline, CDR1 SGHTA and CDR2 FQGNSA. V was pared by 5 bases and J by 7 bases, with 6 bases of the junction left unmatched. This CDR3 has 14 residues. The DNA for the CDR3 is TGTGCCAGCAGCCCGACAGGGGATAGTGAAAAACTGTTTTTT. It is translated as CASSPTGDSEKLFF.

The V gene is TRBV6-1, the J gene TRBJ2-4; D may match TRBD1 or TRBD2 (5 bases each). Trimming cost V 2 bases and J 5 bases, with 13 bases left between them. The CDR3 runs to 15 residues. Germline CDR1 and CDR2: MNHNS and SASEGT. Written as DNA, the CDR3 is TGTGCCAGCAGTGAATTGGCCCTGGGGGAAAACATTCAGTACTTC. Protein: CASSELALGENIQYF.

Only a few counts were recorded for this clonotype. This rearrangement joins TRBV4-1 to TRBJ1-3; D is unresolved. CDR1 and CDR2 from the germline V gene are MGHRA and YSYEKL. Deletions cut 0 bases from V and 2 bases from J, with 2 bases between. The CDR3 runs 13 residues. The CDR3 is CASSQETGNTIYF. The CDR3 DNA is TGCGCCAGCAGCCAAGAAACTGGAAACACCATATATTTT.

CDR3 loop: CASSYSGQGGETQYF. Here the CDR3 DNA reads TGTGCCAGCAGTTACTCGGGGCAGGGGGGAGAGACCCAGTACTTC. This chain joins TRBV6-5 and TRBJ2-1; weak D call: TRBD1 (7 bases). The tail of the sequence fits TRBJ2-5 better, so the J call may be wrong. The CDR3 contains 15 residues. CDR1 MNHEY and CDR2 SVGAGI come from the germline V gene.

The sample holds a few counts of this clonotype. At one end, the junction sequence differs from germline, possibly due to a read error. V gene TRBV6-1 combines with J gene TRBJ2-3; 7 nucleotides agree with TRBD2. Germline loops: CDR1 MNHNS, CDR2 SASEGT. The CDR3 is 14 residues long. Here the CDR3 DNA reads TGTGCGGGCAGTGGGGGGGGTGGCCAAGAGACGCAGTACTTT. It codes for CAGSGGGGQETQYF.

By proportion, this clonotype is medium-sized. This sequence joins TRBV6-1 and TRBJ1-6; 7 nucleotides agree with TRBD1. Germline loops: CDR1 MNHNS, CDR2 SASEGT. The CDR3 has 14 amino acids. J lost 10 bases, V lost 4 bases, and 7 bases had no gene match. The CDR3 coding sequence is TGTGCCAGCAGTGGAGACAGGGTTAACTCACCCCTCCACTTT. Its translation is CASSGDRVNSPLHF.

The V gene is TRBV3-1, the J gene TRBJ2-5; TRBD1 agrees at 7 bases. The V and J ends lost 5 bases and 4 bases, in that order; junction bases with no gene match: 4. The CDR3 has 13 amino acids. From germline, CDR1 is LGHDT and CDR2 YNNKEL (reference sequence). CDR3 coding DNA: TGTGCCAGCAGCAGGGGGCTCGGAGAGACCCAGTACTTC. This gives the protein CASSRGLGETQYF.

Concerning this clonotype itself: An end of the junction does not agree with germline; a read error may underlie this. The CDR3 DNA reads TGTGCCAGCAGTTCCTACGGGGTAGGCGAGCAGTGCTTC. Its translation: CASSSYGVGEQCF. The chain carries TRBV6-5 and TRBJ2-1; tentative D call: TRBD2 (5 bases). The CDR3 has 13 amino acids. Looked up from germline, CDR1 is MNHEY and CDR2 is SVGAGI.

The chain is built from TRBV27 and TRBJ2-1, with 10 bases fitting TRBD2. The end of the DNA aligns better with TRBJ2-7, so the J call may be wrong. CDR3 size: 16 residues. CDR1 and CDR2 from the germline V gene are MNHEY and SMNVEV (reference sequence). CDR3 bases: TGTGCCAGCAGTCCAATAGCGGGAGGACGGTACAATGAGCAGTACTTC. Translation gives CASSPIAGGRYNEQYF.

The CDR3, as DNA: TGTGCCAGCAGGACACAGTTCTCTGGAAACACCATATATTTT. This sequence encodes CASRTQFSGNTIYF. The chain employs TRBV6-1 and TRBJ1-3; no firm D call. This CDR3 has 14 residues. The V gene lost 6 bases and the J gene lost 0 bases, with 9 bases spanning the gap. Germline CDR1 is MNHNS and CDR2 is SASEGT.

This clonotype was detected a few times. The chain employs TRBV27 and TRBJ1-5; TRBD1 aligns across 7 bases. The CDR3 extends over 14 amino acids. Germline V CDR1 and CDR2: MNHEY, SMNVEV (reference sequence). Germline trimming cut 3 bases from V and 7 bases from J; bases unmatched to any gene: 6. The chain's CDR3 is CASSFGGGDQPQHF. CDR3 nucleotide sequence: TGTGCCAGCAGTTTTGGAGGGGGCGACCAGCCCCAGCATTTT.

The rearrangement uses TRBV24-1 and TRBJ2-4, with 8 bases that match TRBD2. Trimming removed 4 bases from V and 13 bases from J; junction bases left unmatched: 26. This CDR3 has 19 residues. Germline CDR1 is KGHDR and CDR2 is SFDVKD. The CDR3 loop is CATSDRRWSGGGGKNTQYF. For the CDR3, the DNA is TGTGCCACCAGTGACCGCCGTTGGTCGGGGGGGGGGGGCAAAAATACGCAGTACTTC.

The chain carries TRBV7-2 and TRBJ1-2, with 7 bases fitting TRBD1. Germline CDR1 reads SGHTA; CDR2 reads FQGNSA. J gave up 2 bases and V 4 bases, and 4 bases lay outside the gene matches. CDR3 length equals 14 residues. In nucleotides, the CDR3 is TGTGCCAGCAGCTCCTCGACAGGGAACTATGGCTACACCTTC. Protein product: CASSSSTGNYGYTF.

The chain recombines TRBV7-6 with TRBJ2-1; D is tentatively TRBD1 or TRBD2 (6 bases each). The J call is doubtful: the DNA matches TRBJ2-7 better. The V gene's germline CDR1 is SGHVS and CDR2 FNYEAQ. This CDR3 region has 15 residues. CDR3 DNA sequence: TGTGCCAGGGGCTTGGGGGGCGGTGACCAAGAGACGCAGTACTTC. Translated: CARGLGGGDQETQYF.

By frequency in the sample, this clonotype is medium-sized. The chain carries TRBV6-1 and TRBJ2-3, with D tentatively TRBD2 (6 bases). The V gene's germline CDR1 is MNHNS and CDR2 SASEGT. V dropped 7 bases and J dropped 1 base, with 18 bases sitting between them. The CDR3 is 16 amino acids. DNA of the CDR3: TGTGCCAGCACTCCTGGCAGTAGCGGAGGCACAGATACGCAGTATTTT. This codes for CASTPGSSGGTDTQYF.

This clonotype appeared a single time. The rearrangement joins TRBV12-3 or TRBV12-4 to TRBJ2-1, with 8 bases that match TRBD1. The DNA end lines up better with TRBJ2-5; the J call may be wrong. CDR3 size: 14 residues. The CDR3 reads CASSSGTGQETQYF. CDR3 sequence (DNA): TGTGCCAGCAGTTCGGGGACAGGCCAAGAGACCCAGTACTTC.

The chain recombines TRBV6-1 with TRBJ2-1; 9 bases align to TRBD2. The CDR3 has 17 amino acids. Germline CDR1 and CDR2: MNHNS and SASEGT. J was trimmed by 0 bases and V by 6 bases; bases with no gene match: 9. CDR3 loop: CASRVTSGRSSYNEQFF. The CDR3 DNA follows: TGTGCCAGCAGAGTGACTAGCGGTCGAAGCTCCTACAATGAGCAGTTCTTC.

This chain uses TRBV11-3 with TRBJ2-1; D is possibly TRBD2 (5 bases). The J call is uncertain, as TRBJ2-7 better fits the DNA end. CDR1 and CDR2 from the germline V gene are SGHNT and YENEEA. This CDR3 has 14 residues. CDR3 region: CASSLGRASYEQYF. For the CDR3, the DNA is TGTGCCAGCAGCTTAGGGCGGGCCTCCTACGAGCAGTACTTC.

Remarks on this clonotype: The junction departs from germline at one end; a sequencing error may be responsible. The rearrangement uses TRBV6-1 and TRBJ1-1; D gene unclear. The germline CDR1 and CDR2 sequences are MNHNS and SASEGT. CDR3 length: 14 residues. The CDR3 bases are TGTGCCAGCAATGAAAAGGGAGGGTACACTGAAGCTTTCTTT. It specifies CASNEKGGYTEAFF.

This chain joins TRBV11-1 and TRBJ2-4, with a possible D match to TRBD1 (6 bases). Per the germline V gene, CDR1 is SGHAT and CDR2 is FQDESV (reference sequence). V was cut by 5 bases and J by 2 bases, with 13 bases left in between. The CDR3 has 15 residues. The CDR3 reads CASSPRGGTKNIQYF. CDR3 coding DNA: TGTGCCAGCAGCCCTCGAGGGGGAACCAAAAACATTCAGTACTTC.

J is TRBJ1-1 and V is TRBV4-3; D is ambiguous. Germline CDR1 reads LGHNA; CDR2 reads YSLEER. V was shortened by 3 bases and J by 1 base, with 18 bases between the two germline ends. The CDR3 has 17 residues. The CDR3 sequence is CASSHSTRGLWNTEAFF. The CDR3 coding sequence is TGCGCCAGCAGCCACTCAACTCGAGGGTTATGGAACACTGAAGCTTTCTTT.